In its sample, the clone carrying this T cell receptor (beta chain) was seen many times. What it binds is not known. The CDR3 goes on 3 residues after the read ends, and that part is filled in from the germline J gene. These data originate in a study of T cell clonality in common variable immunodeficiency. Study-wide results and caveats: CVID subjects showed higher TCRbeta clonality than healthy controls. Patient heterogeneity in the CVID cohort limited correlations between repertoire features and clinical complications.

The table came from immunoSEQ multiplex PCR; TCRdb's copy has only in-frame clones and leaves some out. Altogether under 45,000 clones were found in the sample, and no singletons occur. Trimming removed 5 bases at V and 1 base at J, with 6 bases between. The CDR3 covers 12 residues. Sequencing used peripheral blood mononuclear cells. The clonotype originates from a person aged 18-70 years in good health. The chain uses TRBV12-3 or TRBV12-4 and TRBJ2-7; D gene uncertain. This chain's CDR3 is CASSLLSYEQYF. The CDR3 bases that were read are TGTGCCAGCAGTCTCCTGTCCTACGAG.